Listed below are T cell receptor beta chains from one sample, sequenced in a study of tumor and adjacent non-tumor tissue in lung cancer. Using its own MiXCR run on the multiplex PCR reads, TCRdb lists one record per CDR3 protein. The sample consists of approximately 82,000 distinct CDR3 sequences, 76% of them appearing once. Input material: distant non-tumor lung tissue. These receptors were taken from a man aged 70-80 years with non-small cell lung cancer. Each CDR3 is given with its conserved first and last residue. Each record gives: clone size, J gene, V gene, D gene, CDR3 length, CDR3 DNA, CDR3 protein. D genes are given only for firm matches. Only part of the rows carry a size: once, few, many, or a class if the clone is expanded.

clone size: -; J gene: TRBJ2-1; V gene: TRBV11-3; D gene: -; CDR3 length: 16; CDR3 DNA: TGTGCCAGCAACTTAGATCCCTCGGGGGGCAGGGGTGAGCACTTCTTC; CDR3 protein: CASNLDPSGGRGEHFF
clone size: -; J gene: TRBJ2-7; V gene: TRBV10-3; D gene: TRBD1; CDR3 length: 13; CDR3 DNA: TGTGCCATCAGTGCGGACAGGGTTAAGGAGCAGTGCTTC; CDR3 protein: CAISADRVKEQCF
clone size: -; J gene: TRBJ2-2; V gene: TRBV4-3; D gene: -; CDR3 length: 16; CDR3 DNA: TGCGCCAGCAGCCCTATAAATAGCGTGATACTGGGGGAGCTGTTTTTT; CDR3 protein: CASSPINSVILGELFF
clone size: many; J gene: TRBJ2-2; V gene: TRBV12-3/TRBV12-4; D gene: -; CDR3 length: 15; CDR3 DNA: TGTGCCAGCAGTTTTCTCCAGGGCGGCACCGGGGAGCTGTTTTTT; CDR3 protein: CASSFLQGGTGELFF
clone size: -; J gene: TRBJ2-1; V gene: TRBV5-1; D gene: TRBD1; CDR3 length: 16; CDR3 DNA: TGTGCCAGCAGCAGAGATCCGGGACAGGGGGCGCGGGAGCTGTTCTTC; CDR3 protein: CASSRDPGQGARELFF
clone size: -; J gene: TRBJ2-3; V gene: TRBV4-2; D gene: TRBD2; CDR3 length: 16; CDR3 DNA: TGTGCCGGCAGCCAGGTTATCGGGGGGGCCCAAGATACGCAGTATTTT; CDR3 protein: CAGSQVIGGAQDTQYF
clone size: -; J gene: TRBJ1-3; V gene: TRBV6-5; D gene: -; CDR3 length: 13; CDR3 DNA: TGTGCCCGCAGACTGGACTCTGGAAACATCATATATTTT; CDR3 protein: CARRLDSGNIIYF
clone size: -; J gene: TRBJ1-1; V gene: TRBV6-1; D gene: -; CDR3 length: 15; CDR3 DNA: TGTACCAGCAGTGAGGGGAGCAGGGTTAACACTGAAGCTTTCTTT; CDR3 protein: CTSSEGSRVNTEAFF
clone size: once; J gene: TRBJ2-7; V gene: TRBV20-1; D gene: -; CDR3 length: 15; CDR3 DNA: TGCAGTGTTGGAGAAGGACTTGCTGGGACCTACGAGCAGAACTTC; CDR3 protein: CSVGEGLAGTYEQNF
clone size: medium-sized; J gene: TRBJ1-5; V gene: TRBV6-2/TRBV6-3; D gene: -; CDR3 length: 13; CDR3 DNA: TGTGCCAGCAGTTATGGGGAGAATCAGCCCCAGCATTTT; CDR3 protein: CASSYGENQPQHF
clone size: -; J gene: TRBJ1-2; V gene: TRBV4-2; D gene: -; CDR3 length: 16; CDR3 DNA: TGTTCTAGCAGCCAAGATTTGAGCAGGGCCAACTATGGCTACACCTTC; CDR3 protein: CSSSQDLSRANYGYTF
clone size: -; J gene: TRBJ1-5; V gene: TRBV12-3/TRBV12-4; D gene: TRBD1; CDR3 length: 15; CDR3 DNA: TGTGCTAGCAGTTTAGGGACAGGGGGCAATCAGCACCAGCAATTT; CDR3 protein: CASSLGTGGNQHQQF
clone size: -; J gene: TRBJ1-6; V gene: TRBV20-1; D gene: -; CDR3 length: 14; CDR3 DNA: TGCAGTACTAGTGGCAGGTTCGGTGGTTCACCCCTCCATTTT; CDR3 protein: CSTSGRFGGSPLHF
clone size: -; J gene: TRBJ1-1; V gene: TRBV6-4; D gene: -; CDR3 length: 14; CDR3 DNA: TGTGTCAGGAGCCCGGGAGGAGTGAACTCTGAAGCTTTCTTT; CDR3 protein: CVRSPGGVNSEAFF
clone size: -; J gene: TRBJ1-2; V gene: TRBV12-3/TRBV12-4; D gene: -; CDR3 length: 11; CDR3 DNA: TGTGCCATCAGTTCGGATGAAGGCTACACCTTC; CDR3 protein: CAISSDEGYTF
clone size: -; J gene: TRBJ2-3; V gene: TRBV11-3; D gene: -; CDR3 length: 15; CDR3 DNA: TGTGCCAGCAGGTTATCCCAATCCGGACACCGGCTGCCGTATTTT; CDR3 protein: CASRLSQSGHRLPYF
clone size: -; J gene: TRBJ2-7; V gene: TRBV5-1; D gene: -; CDR3 length: 15; CDR3 DNA: TGCGTCAGCAGCTTGGGACGGGAGAACTCCTACGAGCAGTACTTC; CDR3 protein: CVSSLGRENSYEQYF
clone size: -; J gene: TRBJ1-5; V gene: TRBV12-3/TRBV12-4; D gene: TRBD1; CDR3 length: 15; CDR3 DNA: TGTGCCAGCAGTTTAGGGACAGGGGACAATCAGCTCCAGCATTTC; CDR3 protein: CASSLGTGDNQLQHF
clone size: -; J gene: TRBJ1-6; V gene: TRBV10-3; D gene: -; CDR3 length: 14; CDR3 DNA: TGTACCACTCAAGGAGCGCAGGGGAATTCATCCCTCCACTTT; CDR3 protein: CTTQGAQGNSSLHF
clone size: -; J gene: TRBJ2-1; V gene: TRBV6-2/TRBV6-3; D gene: -; CDR3 length: 13; CDR3 DNA: TGTGCCAGCAGTTACATACCTAGCAGCGAGCAGTTCTTC; CDR3 protein: CASSYIPSSEQFF
clone size: -; J gene: TRBJ1-2; V gene: TRBV29-1; D gene: -; CDR3 length: 13; CDR3 DNA: TGCAGCGTTCTTCAGACGGAAGCCTATGGGTACACCTTC; CDR3 protein: CSVLQTEAYGYTF
clone size: -; J gene: TRBJ2-1; V gene: TRBV5-1; D gene: TRBD1; CDR3 length: 15; CDR3 DNA: TGCGCCAGCTGCTTGCAACAGGGGAATTACAATGAGCAGTTCTTC; CDR3 protein: CASCLQQGNYNEQFF
clone size: -; J gene: TRBJ1-3; V gene: TRBV6-5; D gene: -; CDR3 length: 15; CDR3 DNA: TGTGCCAGCAGTGCAAGACGTTTCACTGGAGACACCATATATTTT; CDR3 protein: CASSARRFTGDTIYF
clone size: -; J gene: TRBJ1-2; V gene: TRBV29-1; D gene: -; CDR3 length: 15; CDR3 DNA: TGCAGCGAACCAGAGATAGGGCGAGCTAACTATGGCTACACCTTC; CDR3 protein: CSEPEIGRANYGYTF
clone size: once; J gene: TRBJ2-2; V gene: TRBV29-1; D gene: -; CDR3 length: 13; CDR3 DNA: TGCAGCGTAACAGGGCCCAACACCGGGGAGCTGTTTTTT; CDR3 protein: CSVTGPNTGELFF
clone size: -; J gene: TRBJ2-7; V gene: TRBV6-5; D gene: -; CDR3 length: 13; CDR3 DNA: TGTGCCAGCAGTTGCTCGAGGTTGGCCGGGCAGTACTTC; CDR3 protein: CASSCSRLAGQYF
clone size: -; J gene: TRBJ2-5; V gene: TRBV7-8; D gene: -; CDR3 length: 17; CDR3 DNA: TGTGCCAGCAGCTTAGATACGCGGTGGGAAAGGCAAGAGACCCAGTACTTC; CDR3 protein: CASSLDTRWERQETQYF
clone size: -; J gene: TRBJ1-5; V gene: TRBV20-1; D gene: TRBD1; CDR3 length: 12; CDR3 DNA: TGCGGTGTCCGACAGGGGGGCCAGCCCCAGCATTTT; CDR3 protein: CGVRQGGQPQHF
clone size: once; J gene: TRBJ2-2; V gene: TRBV29-1; D gene: -; CDR3 length: 14; CDR3 DNA: TGCAGCGCTGACGCAACGGGGGGCACCGGGGAGATGTTTTTT; CDR3 protein: CSADATGGTGEMFF
clone size: -; J gene: TRBJ1-1; V gene: TRBV11-2; D gene: -; CDR3 length: 15; CDR3 DNA: TGTGGCAGCAGCCCCCTCAACGTTGGTGGCACTGAAGCTTTCTTT; CDR3 protein: CGSSPLNVGGTEAFF
clone size: medium-sized; J gene: TRBJ2-3; V gene: TRBV29-1; D gene: -; CDR3 length: 14; CDR3 DNA: TGCAGCGTCGCTGGGACATCTAGCACAGATACGCAGTATTTT; CDR3 protein: CSVAGTSSTDTQYF
clone size: many; J gene: TRBJ2-1; V gene: TRBV29-1; D gene: TRBD1; CDR3 length: 14; CDR3 DNA: TGCAGCGTCAAAAGGGACAGGGCTAACAATGAGCAGTTCTTC; CDR3 protein: CSVKRDRANNEQFF
clone size: -; J gene: TRBJ2-3; V gene: TRBV11-3; D gene: -; CDR3 length: 13; CDR3 DNA: TGTGCCAGCGACTTAGGCCCCACAGATACGCAGTATTTT; CDR3 protein: CASDLGPTDTQYF
clone size: -; J gene: TRBJ2-2; V gene: TRBV29-1; D gene: TRBD2; CDR3 length: 15; CDR3 DNA: TGCAGCGTTGGACATAGCGGGAGGCGGACCGGGGAGCTGTTTTTT; CDR3 protein: CSVGHSGRRTGELFF
clone size: -; J gene: TRBJ2-7; V gene: TRBV12-3/TRBV12-4; D gene: TRBD2; CDR3 length: 15; CDR3 DNA: TGTGCCTGCAGCAAGACTAGCGGGAGAACCTACGATCAGTACTTC; CDR3 protein: CACSKTSGRTYDQYF
clone size: -; J gene: TRBJ1-2; V gene: TRBV12-3/TRBV12-4; D gene: -; CDR3 length: 14; CDR3 DNA: TGTGCCAGCTGGCCGAGACAGGTGAACTATGGCTACACCTTC; CDR3 protein: CASWPRQVNYGYTF
clone size: -; J gene: TRBJ2-5; V gene: TRBV28; D gene: -; CDR3 length: 12; CDR3 DNA: TGTACCAGCAGCCTGACGGAAGAGACCCAGTACTTC; CDR3 protein: CTSSLTEETQYF
clone size: -; J gene: TRBJ2-5; V gene: TRBV29-1; D gene: -; CDR3 length: 16; CDR3 DNA: TGCAACGACAAGCCCTACCTCCAGACAAGTCAAGAGACTCAGTACTTC; CDR3 protein: CNDKPYLQTSQETQYF
clone size: -; J gene: TRBJ1-1; V gene: TRBV5-1; D gene: TRBD1; CDR3 length: 14; CDR3 DNA: TGCGCCAACGGCTTGGTACAGGGGGCCGGTGAAGCTTTCTTT; CDR3 protein: CANGLVQGAGEAFF
clone size: -; J gene: TRBJ1-5; V gene: TRBV11-3; D gene: -; CDR3 length: 22; CDR3 DNA: TGTGCCAGCAGCTTCCTATTCAAATTTGGGGGCCTGAGCTTCCGTAGCAATCAGCCCCACCATTTT; CDR3 protein: CASSFLFKFGGLSFRSNQPHHF
clone size: -; J gene: TRBJ2-7; V gene: TRBV10-3; D gene: -; CDR3 length: 14; CDR3 DNA: TGTGCCAGCAGTGAGGGTACCCGTGGCTACGAACAGTACTTC; CDR3 protein: CASSEGTRGYEQYF
clone size: -; J gene: TRBJ2-5; V gene: TRBV11-1; D gene: TRBD1; CDR3 length: 12; CDR3 DNA: TGTGCCAGCCAGACAGGGATGGAGACCCAGTACTTC; CDR3 protein: CASQTGMETQYF
clone size: few; J gene: TRBJ1-2; V gene: TRBV11-1; D gene: -; CDR3 length: 12; CDR3 DNA: TGTGTCAGTAGCTTATACAGTTATGGCTACACCTTC; CDR3 protein: CVSSLYSYGYTF
clone size: -; J gene: TRBJ1-1; V gene: TRBV24-1; D gene: -; CDR3 length: 14; CDR3 DNA: TGTGCCACCAGTGATTTCCGCGACAGTGGTGAAGCTCTCTTT; CDR3 protein: CATSDFRDSGEALF
clone size: -; J gene: TRBJ2-7; V gene: TRBV5-4; D gene: -; CDR3 length: 15; CDR3 DNA: TGTGCCAGCAGTATGGGACCGGGACTGACCTACGAGCAGTACTTC; CDR3 protein: CASSMGPGLTYEQYF
clone size: -; J gene: TRBJ2-2; V gene: TRBV6-5; D gene: -; CDR3 length: 13; CDR3 DNA: TGTACCAGCAGCCCCCAGGGCACTGGGGAGCTGTTTTTT; CDR3 protein: CTSSPQGTGELFF
clone size: once; J gene: TRBJ2-7; V gene: TRBV4-3; D gene: TRBD2; CDR3 length: 21; CDR3 DNA: TGCGCCAGCAGCCAAGCCCGTTACTCAAAAGGACTAGTGGGGGGCTCCTACGAGCAGTACTTC; CDR3 protein: CASSQARYSKGLVGGSYEQYF
clone size: -; J gene: TRBJ2-2; V gene: TRBV11-2; D gene: -; CDR3 length: 16; CDR3 DNA: TGTGTCAGCAGCTTTGTGGGAATAGGGGTTGCCGGGGAGCTGTTTTTT; CDR3 protein: CVSSFVGIGVAGELFF